This TCR beta chain was observed in a study of shared clonotypes between healthy human individuals. Background on the study: Donors had three CD4 naive, three CD4 memory, two CD8 naive and one CD8 memory plate apiece. Whole-study results and caveats: The study drew on few donors, limiting represented genetic and exposure-history diversity. The study sampled only blood, and tissue repertoires likely differ.

A word on this clone: As yet, its antigen is unknown.

Every subset had its genomic DNA shared out evenly among several immunoSEQ plates. The table came from immunoSEQ multiplex PCR; TCRdb's copy has only in-frame clones and leaves some out. The table has some 2.1 million clones, over 85% seen once. The CDR3 loop spans 16 amino acids. Per germline, CDR1 KGHSH and CDR2 LQKENI. J gave up 5 bases and V 1 base, and 7 bases lay outside the gene matches. This clonotype was sampled from a man between 18 and 29 years old in good health. The chain links TRBV18 to TRBJ2-2, with TRBD2 matching over 7 bases. The sequenced sample was naive CD4+ T cells sorted from blood. Subset noted: CD45RA+ positively selected. CDR3 nucleotides: TGTGCCAGCTCACCACAGGGAGGGGATGGAACCGGGGAGCTGTTTTTT. Protein: CASSPQGGDGTGELFF.